This passage covers 18 T cell receptor beta chains from one sample sequenced in a study of tumor-infiltrating lymphocytes in primary liver carcinoma. Total RNA (roughly 540 ng) served as template for TCR beta cDNA synthesis primed by a constant-region primer. Nested multiplex PCR, run for three rounds with slightly modified ARM-PCR, yielded TCR beta libraries. With TRBV1-TRBV30 forward primers and a C-beta reverse primer, the first two PCR rounds were run for approximately 9 cycles each. TCRdb re-analysed the multiplex PCR reads in MiXCR, keeping a single row per CDR3 protein. Here the sample spans approximately 300,000 distinct CDR3 sequences, over 55% being singletons. The blood RNA (from unsorted whole blood) was obtained, and germline DNA was also extracted. The sample comprised peripheral blood. The origin of the receptors is a man aged 40-49 years with primary liver carcinoma and hepatitis B virus infection.

Concerning this clonotype itself: This may stem from a read error, because a much larger clone lies one nucleotide away. CDR3 loop: CVRADGETQYF. The CDR3 DNA sequence: TGCGTCCGCGCGGACGGGGAGACCCAGTACTTC. The rearrangement uses TRBV10-1 and TRBJ2-5; D gene unclear. The germline V gene has CDR1 WNHNN and CDR2 SYGVQD (reference sequence). This CDR3 is built from 11 residues.

The rearrangement uses TRBV5-4 and TRBJ2-3; tentative D call: TRBD2 (6 bases). CDR3 length: 14 residues. V dropped 3 bases and J dropped 1 base, with 9 bases sitting between them. Germline V gene lookup returns CDR1 SGHNT and CDR2 YYREEE (reference sequence). The CDR3 nucleotides read TGTGCCAGCAGCTCGGGACTGTGCACAGATACGCAGTATTTT. Its translation: CASSSGLCTDTQYF.

The V call is TRBV5-4, the J call TRBJ2-2, with 7 bases aligning to TRBD2. Germline values: CDR1 SGHNT, CDR2 YYREEE (reference sequence). The J segment lost 4 bases and the V segment lost 4 bases, leaving 10 bases of the junction unmatched. This CDR3 is 16 amino acids long. The CDR3: CASSRVGGRGTGELFF. In DNA form, the CDR3 reads TGTGCCAGCAGCCGCGTGGGGGGGAGAGGCACCGGGGAGCTGTTTTTT.

This clonotype has at least ten counts. The chain is built from TRBV10-3 and TRBJ2-5, with 11 positions matching TRBD1. V lost 7 bases and J lost 4; bases outside the gene matches: 11. The CDR3 contains 16 residues. CDR1 is ENHRY, CDR2 SYGVKD, per germline. The CDR3 DNA follows: TGTGCCATCAAATCTGGGCAAGGGACAGGGGGAGAGACCCAGTACTTC. Protein: CAIKSGQGTGGETQYF.

V is TRBV7-9 and J is TRBJ2-2; a possible D gene is TRBD1 (5 bases). Germline V gives CDR1 SEHNR, CDR2 FQNEAQ (reference sequence). This CDR3 spans 13 amino acids. V lost 5 bases, J lost 10 bases, and 14 bases lay in between. In DNA form, the CDR3 reads TGTGCCAGCAGCCCGCAGGGAAACGTGGAGCTGTTTTTT. Its translation: CASSPQGNVELFF.

This chain links TRBV11-2 with TRBJ2-1, with D possibly TRBD1 on 5 matching bases. The CDR3 sequence is 15 residues long. Germline CDR1 is SGHAT and CDR2 is FQNNGV. With 11 bases removed from V and 0 bases from J, the gap between germline ends came to 17 bases. The CDR3 nucleotides read TGTGCCGACAGCTTAAGGGAAGGCTCCTACAATGAGCAGTTCTTC. This codes for CADSLREGSYNEQFF.

The V and J genes are TRBV5-6 and TRBJ2-7, with D unresolved. V was clipped by 4 bases and J by 1 base, with 6 bases between them. CDR3 length: 12 amino acids. CDR1 is SGHDT, CDR2 YYEEEE, per germline. CDR3 in DNA: TGTGCCAGCAGCCCCCTATCCTACGAGCAGTACTTC. This encodes CASSPLSYEQYF.

The V and J genes are TRBV11-2 and TRBJ2-7, with a weak D call TRBD1 (5 bases). There are 14 residues in the CDR3. Trimming took 0 bases from V and 6 from J, leaving 12 bases between them. Germline assignment: CDR1 SGHAT and CDR2 FQNNGV. Here the CDR3 reads CASSLDLIGVEQYF. CDR3 in DNA: TGTGCCAGCAGCTTAGATTTAATAGGGGTCGAGCAGTACTTC.

As to this clonotype: One junction end does not reproduce the germline sequence, and a read error may be involved. The V and J genes are TRBV7-8 and TRBJ1-6, with D possibly TRBD1 on 5 matching bases. The V gene's germline CDR1 is SGHVS and CDR2 FQNEAQ. The CDR3 loop spans 16 amino acids. CDR3 bases: TGTGCCAGCAGCTTAGGCTCGGGACGCAATAATTCACGCCTCCACTTT. It is translated as CASSLGSGRNNSRLHF.

The gene calls are TRBV28 and TRBJ2-7, with D maybe TRBD2 (5 bases). Trimming shortened V by 6 bases and J by 6 bases, and 6 bases separated the two germline ends. CDR1 is MDHEN and CDR2 is SYDVKM in the germline V gene. The CDR3 sequence is 10 residues long. The CDR3 sequence: CASSGGEQYF. The CDR3, as DNA: TGTGCCAGCAGCGGAGGCGAGCAGTACTTC.

V usage is TRBV29-1 and J usage is TRBJ2-2, with 7 bases matching TRBD1. CDR1 and CDR2 (germline): SQVTM, ANQGSEA. The CDR3 spans 15 residues. In DNA, the CDR3 is TGCAGTGTTCCTAAGACAGGGCGAAACACCGGGGAGCTGTTTTTT. Protein product: CSVPKTGRNTGELFF.

Concerning this clonotype itself: A much larger clone is a single base away; this may be a read error. The genes are TRBV6-6 and TRBJ2-3; 11 bases fit TRBD2. V lost 6 bases, J lost 2 bases, and 7 bases stayed unmatched. In germline, CDR1 is MNHNY, CDR2 SVGAGI (reference sequence). This CDR3 has 16 residues. CDR3 sequence: CASRLPTSGITDTQYF. In nucleotides, the CDR3 is TGTGCCAGCAGACTCCCGACTAGCGGGATCACAGATACGCAGTATTTT.

This clonotype was counted many times. The chain's CDR3 is CASSDGGLAGVTEQFF. CDR3 DNA: TGTGCCAGCAGCGACGGGGGGCTAGCGGGAGTAACTGAGCAGTTCTTC. V usage is TRBV11-2 and J usage is TRBJ2-1, with 10 bases identical to TRBD2. The CDR3 sequence is 16 residues long. CDR1 SGHAT and CDR2 FQNNGV come from the germline V gene. The V gene end was trimmed by 5 bases and the J gene end by 9 bases; junction bases not matched to a gene: 13.

V is TRBV19 and J is TRBJ2-1, with 8 bases identical to TRBD2. Near its end, the DNA agrees better with TRBJ2-7, so the J call may be wrong. The CDR3 length is 14 residues. In germline, CDR1 is LNHDA, CDR2 SQIVND (reference sequence). The CDR3 is CDSSPAGGGYEQYF. The CDR3 region has the DNA TGTGACAGCTCCCCGGCGGGAGGAGGTTATGAGCAGTACTTC.

In this sample, this clonotype turned up a few times. Since a much larger clone is just one base distant, this may be a read error. The chain carries TRBV29-1 and TRBJ2-7; no definite D call. Per germline, CDR1 SQVTM and CDR2 ANQGSEA. This CDR3 comprises 10 residues. Deletions cut 5 bases from V and 4 bases from J, with 6 bases between. Here the CDR3 reads CSVITYEQYF. The CDR3 nucleotides are TGCAGCGTTATAACGTACGAGCAGTACTTC.

On this clonotype: With a much larger clone just one base away, this may be a read error. This chain joins TRBV6-1 and TRBJ2-1; 7 bases map to TRBD2. The CDR3 sequence is 15 residues long. CDR1 is MNHNS, CDR2 SASEGT, per germline. The CDR3 DNA is TGTGCCAGCAGTGAGAGAGCGGGAACCAACAATGAGCGGTTCTTC. Translated, it gives CASSERAGTNNERFF.

About this clonotype itself: A much larger clone lies one base from this, so it may be a read error. CDR3 protein: CASSSGTENQSQHF. In nucleotides, the CDR3 is TGTGCCAGCAGTTCCGGGACGGAGAATCAGTCCCAGCATTTT. J is TRBJ1-5 and V is TRBV12-3 or TRBV12-4; weak D call: TRBD1 (5 bases). The CDR3 extends over 14 amino acids.

Concerning this clonotype: This may arise from a read error, as a much more abundant clone is one base away. V is TRBV6-1 and J is TRBJ1-5; weak D call: TRBD1 (5 bases). Germline V gene sequence: CDR1 MNHNS, CDR2 SASEGT. The CDR3 sequence is 16 residues long. The ends were cut back, 6 bases at V and 5 bases at J, with 20 bases in the middle. CDR3 DNA: TGTGCCAGCAGGGACGGGGCCTCTCGGACTGATCAGCCCCAGCATTTT. It is translated as CASRDGASRTDQPQHF.